The 2 T cell receptor beta chains below were found in one sample sequenced in a study of identical twins. TCRdb re-called the 5' RACE reads with MiXCR, one entry per CDR3 protein. In the table there are hundreds of thousands of distinct CDR3 sequences, 6.5% to 8.5% of which are singletons. These data were also reused for a study on yellow fever vaccine responses in identical twins.

Sequencing was performed on memory (CD45RO+) T cells sorted from blood. The receptors come from a woman in her late teens or twenties in good health.

V usage is TRBV20-1 and J usage is TRBJ2-7, with D possibly TRBD1 on 6 matching bases. CDR3 length: 12 residues. The germline CDR1 and CDR2 sequences are DFQATT and SNEGSKA (reference sequence). Trimming took off 6 bases at V and 2 bases at J, with 11 bases between the two ends. CDR3 in DNA: TGCAGTGCCAGGACAGACACCTACGAGCAGTACTTC. Translated, it gives CSARTDTYEQYF.

This clonotype was observed a few times. The rearrangement uses TRBV11-2 and TRBJ2-3; maybe TRBD2 (5 bases). This CDR3 has 16 amino acids. Trimming pared 5 bases from V and 0 bases from J, leaving 15 bases between. Germline-derived CDR1 and CDR2 are SGHAT and FQNNGV. The DNA for the CDR3 is TGTGCCAGCAGCGCCAAGGCTAGCCAAAGCACAGATACGCAGTATTTT. Amino acid sequence: CASSAKASQSTDTQYF.